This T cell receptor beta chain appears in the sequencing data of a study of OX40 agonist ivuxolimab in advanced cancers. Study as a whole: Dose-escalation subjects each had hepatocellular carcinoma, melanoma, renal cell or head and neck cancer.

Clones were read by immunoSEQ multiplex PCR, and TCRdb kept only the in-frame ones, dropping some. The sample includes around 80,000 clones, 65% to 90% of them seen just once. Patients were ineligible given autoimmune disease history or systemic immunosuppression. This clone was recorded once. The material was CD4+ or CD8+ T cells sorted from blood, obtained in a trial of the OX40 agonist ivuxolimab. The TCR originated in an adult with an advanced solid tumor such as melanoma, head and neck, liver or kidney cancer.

CDR3 DNA: TGTGCCAGCAGCTTACGGGCGCCTGGAAACACCATATATTTT. Protein: CASSLRAPGNTIYF. The chain carries TRBV5-8 and TRBJ1-3; D remains ambiguous. This CDR3 region has 14 residues. The germline CDR1 and CDR2 sequences are SGHTS and YDEGEE. V dropped 2 bases and J dropped 2 bases, with 8 bases sitting between them.